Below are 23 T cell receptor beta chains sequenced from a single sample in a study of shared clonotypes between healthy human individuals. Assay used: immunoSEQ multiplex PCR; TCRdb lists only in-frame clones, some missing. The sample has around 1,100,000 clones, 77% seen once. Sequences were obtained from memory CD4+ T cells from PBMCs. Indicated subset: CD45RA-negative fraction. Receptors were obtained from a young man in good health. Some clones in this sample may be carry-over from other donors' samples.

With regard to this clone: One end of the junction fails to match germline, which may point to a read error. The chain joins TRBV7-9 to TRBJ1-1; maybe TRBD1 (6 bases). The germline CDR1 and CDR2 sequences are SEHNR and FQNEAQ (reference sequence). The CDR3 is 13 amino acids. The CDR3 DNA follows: TGTGCCAGCAGCAAACAGGGTGGCACTGAAGCTTCCTTT. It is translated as CASSKQGGTEASF.

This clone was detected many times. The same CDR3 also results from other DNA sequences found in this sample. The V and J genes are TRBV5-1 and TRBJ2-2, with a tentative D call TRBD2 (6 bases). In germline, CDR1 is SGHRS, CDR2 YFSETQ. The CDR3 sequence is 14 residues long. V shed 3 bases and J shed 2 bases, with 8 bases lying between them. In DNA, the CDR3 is TGCGCCAGCAGCTGGGCGGGAAACACCGGGGAGCTGTTTTTT. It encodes CASSWAGNTGELFF.

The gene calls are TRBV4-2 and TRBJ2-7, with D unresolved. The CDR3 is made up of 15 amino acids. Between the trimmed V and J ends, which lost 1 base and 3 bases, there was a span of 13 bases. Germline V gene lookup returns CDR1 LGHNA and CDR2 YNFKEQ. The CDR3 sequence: CASSQGVSVLYEQYF. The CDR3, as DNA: TGTGCCAGCAGCCAAGGGGTATCGGTGCTCTACGAGCAGTACTTC.

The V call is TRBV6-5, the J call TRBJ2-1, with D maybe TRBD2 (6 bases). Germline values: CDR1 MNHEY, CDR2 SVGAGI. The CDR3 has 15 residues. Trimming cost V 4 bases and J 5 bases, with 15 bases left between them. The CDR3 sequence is CASSSKPGSNNEQFF. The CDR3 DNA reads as TGTGCCAGCAGTTCGAAACCCGGGAGTAACAATGAGCAGTTCTTC.

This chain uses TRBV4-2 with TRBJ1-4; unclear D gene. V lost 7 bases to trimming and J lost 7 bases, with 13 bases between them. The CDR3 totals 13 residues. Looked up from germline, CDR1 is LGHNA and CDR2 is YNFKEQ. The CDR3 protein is CASTPTRGEKLFF. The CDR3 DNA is TGTGCCAGCACACCCACCCGGGGTGAAAAACTGTTTTTT.

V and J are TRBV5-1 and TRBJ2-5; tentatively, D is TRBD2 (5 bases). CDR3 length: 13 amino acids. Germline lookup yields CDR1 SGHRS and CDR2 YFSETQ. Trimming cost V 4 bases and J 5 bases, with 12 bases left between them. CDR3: CASSTLAAETQYF. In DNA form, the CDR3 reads TGCGCCAGCAGCACGCTAGCAGCGGAGACCCAGTACTTC.

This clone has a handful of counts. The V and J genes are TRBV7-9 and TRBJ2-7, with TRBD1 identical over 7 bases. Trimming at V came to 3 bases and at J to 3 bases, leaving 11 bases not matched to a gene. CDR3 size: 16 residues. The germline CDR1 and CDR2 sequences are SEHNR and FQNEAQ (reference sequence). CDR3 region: CASSFDRARGLYEQYF. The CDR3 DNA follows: TGTGCCAGCAGCTTCGACAGGGCGAGGGGCCTCTACGAGCAGTACTTC. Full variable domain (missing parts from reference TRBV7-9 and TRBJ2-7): DTGVSQNPRHKITKRGQNVTFRCDPISEHNRLYWYRQTLGQGPEFLTYFQNEAQLEKSRLLSDRFSAERPKGSFSTLEIQRTEQGDSAMYLCASSFDRARGLYEQYFGPGTRLTVT.

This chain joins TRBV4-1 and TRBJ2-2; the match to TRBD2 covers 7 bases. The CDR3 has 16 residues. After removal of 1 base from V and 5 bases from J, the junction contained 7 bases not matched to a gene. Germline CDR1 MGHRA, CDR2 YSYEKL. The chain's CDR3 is CASSQVRGSFTGELFF. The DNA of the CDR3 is TGCGCCAGCAGCCAAGTCCGCGGGAGTTTTACCGGGGAGCTGTTTTTT.

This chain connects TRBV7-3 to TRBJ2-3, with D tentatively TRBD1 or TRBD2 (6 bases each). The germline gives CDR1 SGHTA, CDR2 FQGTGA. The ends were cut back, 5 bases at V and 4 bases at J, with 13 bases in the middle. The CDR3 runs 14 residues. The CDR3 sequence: CASSGIGGSDTQYF. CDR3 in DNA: TGTGCCAGCAGCGGGATAGGGGGGTCAGATACGCAGTATTTT. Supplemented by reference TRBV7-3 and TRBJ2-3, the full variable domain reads GAGVSQTPSNKVTEKGKYVELRCDPISGHTALYWYRQSLGQGPEFLIYFQGTGAADDSGLPNDRFFAVRPEGSVSTLKIQRTERGDSAVYLCASSGIGGSDTQYFGPGTRLTVL.

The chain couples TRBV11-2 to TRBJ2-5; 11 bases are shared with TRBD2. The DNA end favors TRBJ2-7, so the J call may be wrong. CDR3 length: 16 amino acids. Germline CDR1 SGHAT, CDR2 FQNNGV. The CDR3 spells CASRGLAGPPGYEQYF. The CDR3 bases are TGTGCCAGCAGAGGACTAGCGGGCCCTCCGGGCTACGAGCAGTACTTC.

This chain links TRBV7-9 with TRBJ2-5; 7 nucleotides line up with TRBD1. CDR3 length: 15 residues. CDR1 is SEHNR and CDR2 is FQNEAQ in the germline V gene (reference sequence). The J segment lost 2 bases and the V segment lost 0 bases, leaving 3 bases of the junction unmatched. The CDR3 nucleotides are TGTGCCAGCAGCTTAGCGTCGACAGGGCAAGAGACCCAGTACTTC. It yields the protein CASSLASTGQETQYF.

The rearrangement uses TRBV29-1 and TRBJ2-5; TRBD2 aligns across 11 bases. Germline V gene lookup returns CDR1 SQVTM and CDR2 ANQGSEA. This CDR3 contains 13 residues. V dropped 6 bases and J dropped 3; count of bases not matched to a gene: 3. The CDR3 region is CSVATSGEETQYF. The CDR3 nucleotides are TGCAGCGTAGCGACTAGCGGGGAAGAGACCCAGTACTTC.

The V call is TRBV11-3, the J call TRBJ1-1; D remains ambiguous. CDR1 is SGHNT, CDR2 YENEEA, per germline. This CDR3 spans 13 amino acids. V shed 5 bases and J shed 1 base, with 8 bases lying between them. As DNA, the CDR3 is TGTGCCAGCAGCCGGACCCCGAACACTGAAGCTTTCTTT. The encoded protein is CASSRTPNTEAFF.

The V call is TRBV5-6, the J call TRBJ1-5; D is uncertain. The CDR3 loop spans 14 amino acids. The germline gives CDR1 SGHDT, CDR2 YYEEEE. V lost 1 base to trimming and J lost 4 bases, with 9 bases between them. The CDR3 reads CASSLFLGNQPQHF. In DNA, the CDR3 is TGTGCCAGCAGCTTGTTTTTGGGTAATCAGCCCCAGCATTTT.

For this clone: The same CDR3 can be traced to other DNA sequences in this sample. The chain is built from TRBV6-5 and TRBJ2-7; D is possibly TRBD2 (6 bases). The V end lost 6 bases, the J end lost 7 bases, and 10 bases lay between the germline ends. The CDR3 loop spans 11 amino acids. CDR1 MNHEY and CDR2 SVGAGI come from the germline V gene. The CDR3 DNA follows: TGTGCCAGCAGCTTCGGAGGGGAGCAGTACTTC. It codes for CASSFGGEQYF.

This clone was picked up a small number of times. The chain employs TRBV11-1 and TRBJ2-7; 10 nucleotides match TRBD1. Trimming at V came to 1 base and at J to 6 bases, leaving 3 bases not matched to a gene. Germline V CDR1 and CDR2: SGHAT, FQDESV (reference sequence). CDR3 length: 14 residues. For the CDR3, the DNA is TGTGCCAGCAGCTTAGGGGACAGGGGAGGCGAGCAGTACTTC. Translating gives CASSLGDRGGEQYF. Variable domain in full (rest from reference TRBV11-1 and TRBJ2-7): EAEVAQSPRYKITEKSQAVAFWCDPISGHATLYWYRQILGQGPELLVQFQDESVVDDSQLPKDRFSAERLKGVDSTLKIQPAELGDSAMYLCASSLGDRGGEQYFGPGTRLTVT.

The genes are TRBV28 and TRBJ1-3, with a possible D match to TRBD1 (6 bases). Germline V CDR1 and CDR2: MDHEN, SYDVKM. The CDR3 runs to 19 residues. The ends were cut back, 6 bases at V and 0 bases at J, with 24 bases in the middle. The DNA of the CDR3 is TGTGCCAGCAGGGACCCCTCGACAGGTCCCTTCTTCTCTGGAAACACCATATATTTT. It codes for CASRDPSTGPFFSGNTIYF.

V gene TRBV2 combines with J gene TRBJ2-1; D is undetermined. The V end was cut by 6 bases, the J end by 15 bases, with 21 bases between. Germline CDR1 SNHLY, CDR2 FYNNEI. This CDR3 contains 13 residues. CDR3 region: CASSPSPASPLFF. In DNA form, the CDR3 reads TGTGCCAGCAGCCCCAGCCCGGCCAGTCCTCTGTTCTTC.

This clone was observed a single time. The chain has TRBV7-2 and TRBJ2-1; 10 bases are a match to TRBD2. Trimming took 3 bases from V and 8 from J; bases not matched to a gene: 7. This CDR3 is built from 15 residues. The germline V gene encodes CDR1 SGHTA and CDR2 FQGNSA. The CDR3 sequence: CASSFSRLAGDEQFF. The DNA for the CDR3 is TGTGCCAGCAGCTTCAGCCGGCTAGCGGGAGATGAGCAGTTCTTC.

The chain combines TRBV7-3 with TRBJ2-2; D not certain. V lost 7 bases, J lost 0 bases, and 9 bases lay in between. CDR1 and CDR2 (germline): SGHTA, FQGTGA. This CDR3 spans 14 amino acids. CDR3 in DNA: TGTGCCAGCAAGCAGCGATCGAACACCGGGGAGCTGTTTTTT. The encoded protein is CASKQRSNTGELFF.

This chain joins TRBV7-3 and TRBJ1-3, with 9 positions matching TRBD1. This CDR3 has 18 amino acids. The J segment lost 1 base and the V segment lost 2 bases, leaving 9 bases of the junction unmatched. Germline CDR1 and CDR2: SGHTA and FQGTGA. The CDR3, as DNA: TGTGCCAGCAGCTTAGGGCCTACCGGGACAGGGTCTGGAAACACCATATATTTT. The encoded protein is CASSLGPTGTGSGNTIYF.

The CDR3 is CASRGTSGSIRGGNEQFF. CDR3 bases: TGTGCCAGCAGAGGGACTAGCGGGAGCATCAGGGGAGGCAATGAGCAGTTCTTC. This chain uses TRBV27 with TRBJ2-1; 14 nucleotides line up with TRBD2. After removal of 6 bases from V and 6 bases from J, the junction contained 13 bases not matched to a gene. CDR1 is MNHEY and CDR2 is SMNVEV in the germline V gene (reference sequence). The CDR3 is 18 residues long.

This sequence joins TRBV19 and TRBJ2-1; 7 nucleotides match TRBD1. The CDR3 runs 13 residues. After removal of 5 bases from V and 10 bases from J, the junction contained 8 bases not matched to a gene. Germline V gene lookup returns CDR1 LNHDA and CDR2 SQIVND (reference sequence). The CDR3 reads CASSSTLRGEQFF. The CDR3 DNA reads TGTGCCAGTAGTTCGACCCTCAGGGGGGAGCAGTTCTTC.